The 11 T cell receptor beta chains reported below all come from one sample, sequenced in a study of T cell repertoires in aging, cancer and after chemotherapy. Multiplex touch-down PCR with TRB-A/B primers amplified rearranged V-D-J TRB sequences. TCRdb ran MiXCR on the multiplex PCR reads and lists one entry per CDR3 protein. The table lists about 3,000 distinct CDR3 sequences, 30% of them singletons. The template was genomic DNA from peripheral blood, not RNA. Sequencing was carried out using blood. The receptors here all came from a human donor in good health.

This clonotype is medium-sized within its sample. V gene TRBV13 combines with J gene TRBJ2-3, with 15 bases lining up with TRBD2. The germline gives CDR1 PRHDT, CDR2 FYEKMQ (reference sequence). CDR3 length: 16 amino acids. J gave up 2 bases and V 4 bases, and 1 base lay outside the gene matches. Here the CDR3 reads CASSWTSGGATDTQYF. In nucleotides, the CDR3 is TGTGCCAGCAGCTGGACTAGCGGGGGGGCCACAGATACGCAGTATTTT.

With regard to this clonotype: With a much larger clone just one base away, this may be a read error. CDR3 coding DNA: TGTGCCAGCAGCAGGGACTTCTCCTTGGGGGATACGCAGTATTTT. It specifies CASSRDFSLGDTQYF. The chain couples TRBV6-1 to TRBJ2-3; TRBD2 is a possible D gene (6 bases). The CDR3 contains 15 residues. The germline V gene has CDR1 MNHNS and CDR2 SASEGT. The ends were cut back, 6 bases at V and 6 bases at J, with 19 bases in the middle.

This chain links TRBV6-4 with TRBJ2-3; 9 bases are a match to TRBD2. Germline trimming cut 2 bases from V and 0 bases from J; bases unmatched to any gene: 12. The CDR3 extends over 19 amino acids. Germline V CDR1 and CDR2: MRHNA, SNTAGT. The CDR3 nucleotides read TGTGCCAGCAGTGACGCGGGGGGGGCCGGACAGGAGAGCACAGATACGCAGTATTTT. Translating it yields CASSDAGGAGQESTDTQYF.

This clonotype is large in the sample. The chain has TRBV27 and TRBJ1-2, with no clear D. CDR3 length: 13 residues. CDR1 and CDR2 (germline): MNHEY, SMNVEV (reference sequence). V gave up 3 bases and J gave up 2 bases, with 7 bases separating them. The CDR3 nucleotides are TGTGCCAGCAGTTTTGAGGGAAACTATGGCTACACCTTC. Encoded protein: CASSFEGNYGYTF.

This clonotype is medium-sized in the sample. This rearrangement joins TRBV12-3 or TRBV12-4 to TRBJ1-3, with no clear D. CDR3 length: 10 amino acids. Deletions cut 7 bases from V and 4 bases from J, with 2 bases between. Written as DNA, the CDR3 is TGTGCCAGCAAAGGAAACACCATATATTTT. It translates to CASKGNTIYF.

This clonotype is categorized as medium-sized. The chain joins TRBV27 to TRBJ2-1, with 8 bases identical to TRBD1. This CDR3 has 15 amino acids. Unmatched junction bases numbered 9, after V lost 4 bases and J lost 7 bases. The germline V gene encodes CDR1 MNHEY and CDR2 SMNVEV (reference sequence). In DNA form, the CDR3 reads TGTGCCAGCAGTTCCCTCCCCGACAGGGGAAATGAGCAGTTCTTC. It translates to CASSSLPDRGNEQFF.

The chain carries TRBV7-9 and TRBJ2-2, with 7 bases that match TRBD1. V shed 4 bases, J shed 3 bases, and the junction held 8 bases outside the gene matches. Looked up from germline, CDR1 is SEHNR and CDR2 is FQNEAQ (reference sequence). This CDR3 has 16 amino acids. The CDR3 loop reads CASSSRGQKHTGELFF. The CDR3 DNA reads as TGTGCCAGCAGCTCGAGGGGACAGAAACACACCGGGGAGCTGTTTTTT.

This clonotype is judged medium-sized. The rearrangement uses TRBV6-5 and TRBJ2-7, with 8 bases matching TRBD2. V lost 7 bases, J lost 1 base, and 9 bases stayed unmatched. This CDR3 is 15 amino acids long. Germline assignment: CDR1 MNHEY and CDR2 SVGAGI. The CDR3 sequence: CASTPRGLVSYEQYF. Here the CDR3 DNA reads TGTGCCAGCACCCCCAGGGGACTAGTTTCCTACGAGCAGTACTTC.

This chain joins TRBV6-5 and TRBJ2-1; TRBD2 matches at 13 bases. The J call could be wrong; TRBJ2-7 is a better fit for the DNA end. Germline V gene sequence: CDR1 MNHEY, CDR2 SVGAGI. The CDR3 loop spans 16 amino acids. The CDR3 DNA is TGTGCCAGCAGCTTGGGACTAGCGGGACCGCCGGGGGAGCAGTACTTC. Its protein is CASSLGLAGPPGEQYF.

The DNA for the CDR3 is TGCGCCAGCCCGGGGGGGGTTGGCACAGATACGCAGTATTTT. Translated: CASPGGVGTDTQYF. The chain recombines TRBV5-1 with TRBJ2-3, with 8 bases lining up with TRBD2. V gave up 7 bases and J gave up 1 base; unmatched junction bases: 5. From germline, CDR1 is SGHRS and CDR2 YFSETQ. This CDR3 region has 14 residues.

CDR3 nucleotides: TGCAGTGCTAGAGGGACTTCTTGGCAGACCGATACGCAGTATTTT. Protein: CSARGTSWQTDTQYF. V and J are TRBV20-1 and TRBJ2-3; D might be TRBD2 (5 bases). Germline assignment: CDR1 DFQATT and CDR2 SNEGSKA (reference sequence). This CDR3 is built from 15 residues. V dropped 1 base and J dropped 6 bases, with 17 bases sitting between them.